Listed below are T cell receptor beta chains from one sample, sequenced in a study of CD8+CD57+ T cells in acquired aplastic anemia. TCRdb reanalysed the reads using MiXCR and keeps one entry per CDR3 protein. This sample yields some 150,000 distinct CDR3 sequences, of which 35% to 50% are seen a single time; 8.4% belongs to the top ten. Sequencing input: sorted CD4+, CD8+, or CD8+CD57+ T cells (not recorded which) from PBMCs. Receptors were obtained from a human donor in good health, serving as a control. Each CDR3 is given with its conserved first and last residue. D genes are given only for firm matches. Clone size is shown for a subset of rows, as once, few, many or a class of expanded clone.

cdr3_aa | cdr3_nt | v_call | d_call | j_call | clone_size
CARGRGAYNEQFF | TGTGCTAGAGGAAGAGGGGCCTACAATGAGCAGTTCTTC | TRBV2 | . | TRBJ2-1 | once
CASNAGTGKYEQYF | TGCGCCAGCAACGCCGGGACAGGAAAATACGAGCAGTACTTC | TRBV10-2 | TRBD1 | TRBJ2-7 | .
CASSGDTGLAGQQFF | TGCGCTAGCAGTGGGGATACGGGACTAGCGGGCCAGCAGTTCTTC | TRBV10-1 | TRBD2 | TRBJ2-1 | .
CASRSGQGGSPLHF | TGTGCCAGCAGATCCGGACAGGGAGGTTCACCCCTCCACTTT | TRBV6-2/TRBV6-3 | TRBD1 | TRBJ1-6 | many
CATRPLDRDNSPLHF | TGTGCCACCAGGCCCTTGGACAGAGATAATTCACCCCTCCACTTT | TRBV24-1 | . | TRBJ1-6 | .
CSAKGLAGVSYNEQFF | TGCAGTGCTAAAGGACTAGCGGGAGTTTCCTACAATGAGCAGTTCTTC | TRBV20-1 | TRBD2 | TRBJ2-1 | .
CASSLASPTDTQYF | TGCGCCAGCAGCTTGGCCTCACCCACAGATACGCAGTATTTT | TRBV5-1 | . | TRBJ2-3 | many
CASSLLRFGNSTDTQYF | TGTGCCAGCAGCTTGCTTAGGTTCGGCAATAGCACAGATACGCAGTATTTT | TRBV5-4 | . | TRBJ2-3 | many
CAIKWPGGDYTF | TGTGCCATCAAGTGGCCAGGGGGCGACTACACCTTC | TRBV10-3 | TRBD1 | TRBJ1-2 | .
CSTGLAGYEQYF | TGCAGTACCGGACTAGCGGGCTACGAGCAGTACTTC | TRBV20-1 | TRBD2 | TRBJ2-7 | once
CAGNTVMGPYNYGYTF | TGTGCCGGAAACACCGTCATGGGGCCATATAACTATGGCTACACCTTC | TRBV27 | . | TRBJ1-2 | .
CASTSGQGAGEQFF | TGTGCCAGCACTTCCGGACAGGGAGCAGGTGAGCAGTTCTTC | TRBV6-5 | TRBD1 | TRBJ2-1 | many
CASSPRLARSNEQFF | TGCGCCAGCAGCCCCCGACTAGCGCGAAGCAATGAGCAGTTCTTC | TRBV4-1 | TRBD2 | TRBJ2-1 | once
CAWTAGNTIYF | TGTGCCTGGACTGCTGGAAACACCATATATTTT | TRBV30 | . | TRBJ1-3 | many
CATSEGPTNQPQHF | TGTGCCACCAGCGAAGGTCCGACCAATCAGCCCCAGCATTTT | TRBV15 | . | TRBJ1-5 | .
CASSPRDRGGETQYF | TGTGCCAGCAGCCCTCGGGACAGGGGGGGAGAGACCCAGTACTTC | TRBV3-1 | TRBD1 | TRBJ2-5 | many
CATSDALAGGSYNEQFF | TGTGCCACCAGTGACGCACTAGCGGGAGGGTCATACAATGAGCAGTTCTTC | TRBV24-1 | TRBD2 | TRBJ2-1 | many
CASSVIWTSGTDTQYF | TGTGCCAGCAGTGTAATCTGGACTAGCGGGACAGATACGCAGTATTTT | TRBV25-1 | TRBD2 | TRBJ2-3 | .
CASSPRDRFNYGYTF | TGTGCCAGCAGTCCCCGGGACAGATTTAACTATGGCTACACCTTC | TRBV12-3/TRBV12-4 | TRBD1 | TRBJ1-2 | many
CASSLDSIASYGYTF | TGTGCCAGCAGTCTCGACAGCATAGCCTCCTATGGCTACACCTTC | TRBV2 | . | TRBJ1-2 | many
CASSLVGGADTQYF | TGTGCCAGCAGCTTGGTGGGGGGAGCAGATACGCAGTATTTT | TRBV27 | . | TRBJ2-3 | .
CASYGRGASRAFF | TGTGCCAGCTACGGTAGGGGTGCAAGTCGGGCTTTCTTT | TRBV5-5 | . | TRBJ1-1 | many
CAWSPFFRQSEAFF | TGTGCCTGGAGCCCCTTCTTCCGGCAAAGCGAAGCTTTCTTT | TRBV30 | . | TRBJ1-1 | .
CASSASTGLLALGDSPLHF | TGTGCCAGTAGCGCGTCGACAGGGCTTCTAGCTCTCGGGGATTCACCCCTCCACTTT | TRBV19 | TRBD1 | TRBJ1-6 | .
CASSPGPAEAFF | TGTGCCAGCAGCCCCGGACCGGCTGAAGCTTTCTTT | TRBV5-8 | . | TRBJ1-1 | many
CASSYGGQTPRTEAFF | TGTGCCAGCAGTTACGGGGGACAGACGCCCCGCACTGAAGCTTTCTTT | TRBV6-5 | TRBD1 | TRBJ1-1 | .
CASSRRQGLNTEAFF | TGTGCCAGCTCAAGAAGACAGGGGTTGAACACTGAAGCTTTCTTT | TRBV18 | TRBD1 | TRBJ1-1 | few
CASSPVGPDEQYF | TGTGCCAGCAGTCCCGTGGGACCCGACGAGCAGTACTTC | TRBV27 | . | TRBJ2-7 | .
CASTRGNGYTF | TGTGCCAGCACTAGGGGGAACGGCTACACCTTC | TRBV2 | . | TRBJ1-2 | .
CASSLSTTQYF | TGTGCCAGCAGCTTAAGTACTACCCAGTACTTC | TRBV7-8 | . | TRBJ2-5 | many
CAISERQMNTEAFF | TGTGCCATCAGTGAGCGGCAGATGAACACTGAAGCTTTCTTT | TRBV10-3 | . | TRBJ1-1 | many
CSARSSGSSYEQYF | TGCAGTGCTAGATCTAGCGGGAGCTCCTACGAGCAGTACTTC | TRBV20-1 | TRBD2 | TRBJ2-7 | .
CASSQAGTAYGYTF | TGTGCCAGCAGCCAGGCCGGGACAGCCTATGGCTACACCTTC | TRBV4-2 | TRBD1 | TRBJ1-2 | many
CATSRNRGLDYTF | TGTGCCACCAGCAGAAACAGGGGGTTGGACTACACCTTC | TRBV15 | TRBD1 | TRBJ1-2 | many
CASSLQANSGNTIYF | TGTGCCAGCAGCTTACAGGCCAACTCTGGAAACACCATATATTTT | TRBV7-9 | . | TRBJ1-3 | many
CSANPGRGRQTQYF | TGCAGTGCTAACCCCGGGCGAGGGAGGCAGACCCAGTACTTC | TRBV20-1 | . | TRBJ2-5 | .
CASSPLDVNNYGYTF | TGTGCCAGCTCACCACTCGACGTCAACAACTATGGCTACACCTTC | TRBV18 | . | TRBJ1-2 | .
CASSMGEGTDTQYF | TGTGCCAGTAGTATGGGGGAGGGCACAGATACGCAGTATTTT | TRBV19 | . | TRBJ2-3 | many
CASSLGGRRTYEQYF | TGTGCCAGCAGTTTAGGGGGACGCCGGACCTACGAGCAGTACTTC | TRBV28 | . | TRBJ2-7 | few
CASSRPGYGYTF | TGTGCCAGCAGTCGACCTGGCTATGGCTACACCTTC | TRBV6-2/TRBV6-3 | . | TRBJ1-2 | many
CASSQGNEKLFF | TGTGCCAGTTCTCAGGGAAATGAAAAACTGTTTTTT | TRBV6-1 | . | TRBJ1-4 | many
CASSLVGTSEQYF | TGCGCCAGCAGCTTGGTCGGGACCAGCGAGCAGTACTTC | TRBV5-1 | . | TRBJ2-7 | .
CSARAEDRGLGYTF | TGCAGTGCTAGAGCCGAAGACAGGGGGCTCGGCTACACCTTC | TRBV20-1 | TRBD1 | TRBJ1-2 | .
CASSPRGDTQYF | TGTGCCAGCAGTCCACGGGGGGATACGCAGTATTTT | TRBV5-4 | . | TRBJ2-3 | many
CSARGGKGQGRSYEQYF | TGCAGTGCTAGGGGGGGCAAAGGACAGGGGAGGTCCTACGAGCAGTACTTC | TRBV20-1 | TRBD1 | TRBJ2-7 | many